The 20 T cell receptor beta chains in this list originate from one sample, sequenced in a study of blood T cell repertoires in COVID-19. Some clones are missing from TCRdb's copy, which holds only in-frame ones; the method was immunoSEQ multiplex PCR. The sample records about 240,000 clones, 86% being singletons. Source material: peripheral blood. The receptors were sampled from an elderly man with acute or convalescent COVID-19.

The chain employs TRBV5-1 and TRBJ2-2, with a tentative D call TRBD1 (6 bases). The CDR3 spans 15 residues. Germline V lookup: CDR1 SGHRS, CDR2 YFSETQ. V lost 0 bases, J lost 4 bases, and 10 bases lay in between. The CDR3 region is CASSLAQGRTGELFF. The CDR3 bases are TGCGCCAGCAGCTTGGCCCAGGGGCGCACCGGGGAGCTGTTTTTT.

In this sample, this clone turned up once. The DNA for the CDR3 is TGTGCCAGCAGCTTTGATGCAGGGTATACGCAGTATTTT. Translating gives CASSFDAGYTQYF. The chain carries TRBV11-2 and TRBJ2-3; tentative D call: TRBD1 (5 bases). Trimming pared 3 bases from V and 7 bases from J, leaving 11 bases between. This CDR3 is 13 amino acids long. Germline CDR1 is SGHAT and CDR2 is FQNNGV.

The chain combines TRBV5-1 with TRBJ1-1; the D is unclear. The V and J ends lost 4 bases and 1 base respectively, with 14 bases between them. The CDR3 runs 15 residues. From germline, CDR1 is SGHRS and CDR2 YFSETQ. The CDR3 spells CASSLILGRNTEAFF. The CDR3 DNA is TGCGCCAGCAGCCTGATTTTAGGGAGGAACACTGAAGCTTTCTTT.

This chain connects TRBV5-1 to TRBJ1-3; a weak D match, TRBD1 (5 bases). This CDR3 is 17 amino acids long. Germline CDR1 reads SGHRS; CDR2 reads YFSETQ. Trimming removed 1 base from V and 0 bases from J, with 14 bases in between. The CDR3 is CASSLLGTGVSGNTIYF. The CDR3 DNA follows: TGCGCCAGCAGCTTGTTAGGTACAGGAGTCTCTGGAAACACCATATATTTT.

This clone was counted once. The chain combines TRBV9 with TRBJ1-6, with TRBD1 matching 10 bases. After removal of 5 bases from V and 8 bases from J, the junction contained 7 bases not matched to a gene. CDR3 size: 15 residues. Germline V gene lookup returns CDR1 SGDLS and CDR2 YYNGEE. The CDR3 bases are TGTGCCAGCAGGAGCACCGGGACAGGGGATTCACCCCTCCACTTT. The encoded protein is CASRSTGTGDSPLHF.

In DNA form, the CDR3 reads TGTGCCAGCAGCTCACAGGGTAGGCATGGCTACACCTTC. It specifies CASSSQGRHGYTF. This chain joins TRBV5-4 and TRBJ1-2, with D perhaps matching TRBD1 (6 bases). From germline, CDR1 is SGHNT and CDR2 YYREEE (reference sequence). Trimming pared 3 bases from V and 6 bases from J, leaving 12 bases between. This CDR3 spans 13 amino acids.

This chain links TRBV24-1 with TRBJ1-2; no clear D. Germline CDR1 KGHDR, CDR2 SFDVKD. Trimming pared 5 bases from V and 8 bases from J, leaving 11 bases between. The CDR3 loop spans 12 amino acids. CDR3 in DNA: TGTGCCACCAGTGGGGCATTTGGCGGCTACACCTTC. This translates into CATSGAFGGYTF.

This clone was recorded only once. J is TRBJ1-3 and V is TRBV4-3, with a tentative D call TRBD1 (5 bases). This CDR3 comprises 16 residues. Germline CDR1 reads LGHNA; CDR2 reads YSLEER. The V end lost 0 bases, the J end lost 4 bases, and 13 bases lay between the germline ends. The CDR3 region is CASSQDSRGSGNTIYF. The CDR3 nucleotides are TGCGCCAGCAGCCAAGATTCAAGGGGCTCCGGAAACACCATATATTTT.

This clone was seen just once. The V call is TRBV3-1 (or the pseudogene TRBV3-2), the J call TRBJ2-2; TRBD2 matches 14 bases. The germline V gene has CDR1 LGHDT and CDR2 YNNKEL (reference sequence). The trim removed 4 bases at V and 4 bases at J, leaving 8 bases unmatched. This CDR3 region has 18 residues. CDR3 sequence: CASSPTAGLAGATGELFF. CDR3 sequence (DNA): TGTGCCAGCAGCCCTACGGCGGGACTAGCGGGAGCCACCGGGGAGCTGTTTTTT.

This sequence joins TRBV5-4 and TRBJ1-1; TRBD1 might be the D (6 bases). Per the germline V gene, CDR1 is SGHNT and CDR2 is YYREEE (reference sequence). The ends were cut back, 3 bases at V and 8 bases at J, with 20 bases in the middle. The CDR3 covers 15 residues. CDR3 protein: CASSSASGTTGEAFF. In DNA, the CDR3 is TGTGCCAGCAGCTCCGCTTCCGGGACAACCGGGGAAGCTTTCTTT.

The J gene is TRBJ1-3, the V gene TRBV7-8, with 11 bases matching TRBD1. CDR1 and CDR2 (germline): SGHVS, FQNEAQ. The CDR3 covers 17 residues. With V trimmed by 2 bases and J by 2 bases, 5 bases remained unmatched. Here the CDR3 reads CASSLTDRGQPGNTIYF. CDR3 coding DNA: TGTGCCAGCAGCTTAACGGACAGGGGGCAGCCTGGAAACACCATATATTTT.

The rearrangement joins TRBV5-1 to TRBJ1-1, with D perhaps TRBD1 (5 bases). With 4 bases removed from V and 10 bases from J, the gap between germline ends came to 17 bases. CDR1 SGHRS and CDR2 YFSETQ come from the germline V gene. CDR3 size: 13 residues. CDR3 sequence: CASSRDSAFGAFF. CDR3 coding DNA: TGCGCCAGCAGCCGGGACTCTGCCTTCGGAGCTTTCTTT. Combining the CDR3 with reference TRBV5-1 and TRBJ1-1 gives the whole variable domain KAGVTQTPRYLIKTRGQQVTLSCSPISGHRSVSWYQQTPGQGLQFLFEYFSETQRNKGNFPGRFSGRQFSNSRSEMNVSTLELGDSALYLCASSRDSAFGAFFGQGTRLTVV.

The V gene is TRBV10-2, the J gene TRBJ2-1, with a weak D call TRBD1 (6 bases). Deletions cut 3 bases from V and 8 bases from J, with 14 bases between. Germline V lookup: CDR1 WSHSY, CDR2 SAAADI. CDR3 size: 14 residues. CDR3 residues: CASSEVQGFDEQFF. CDR3 bases: TGCGCCAGCAGTGAAGTTCAGGGGTTCGATGAGCAGTTCTTC.

The CDR3 loop reads CASSVEDTQYF. For the CDR3, the DNA is TGTGCCAGCAGTGTGGAGGATACGCAGTATTTT. The gene calls are TRBV2 and TRBJ2-3; no clear D. CDR1 is SNHLY and CDR2 is FYNNEI in the germline V gene. V was clipped by 4 bases and J by 6 bases, with 5 bases between them. This CDR3 is 11 amino acids long.

The chain joins TRBV3-1 (or the pseudogene TRBV3-2) to TRBJ2-1, with unresolved D. The germline gives CDR1 LGHDT, CDR2 YNNKEL (reference sequence). Between the trimmed V and J ends, which lost 3 bases and 3 bases, there was a span of 9 bases. The CDR3 spans 14 residues. The CDR3 bases are TGTGCCAGCAGCCATAATAACATCTACAATGAGCAGTTCTTC. It yields the protein CASSHNNIYNEQFF.

For this clone: The same CDR3 can be traced to other DNA sequences in this sample. The V and J genes are TRBV18 and TRBJ2-1; maybe TRBD1 (6 bases). The CDR3 is 12 amino acids. The germline V gene encodes CDR1 KGHSH and CDR2 LQKENI. V shed 6 bases and J shed 9 bases, with 12 bases lying between them. CDR3 residues: CASSPQQGEQFF. CDR3 nucleotides: TGTGCCAGCTCTCCCCAACAGGGTGAGCAGTTCTTC.

The chain is built from TRBV5-1 and TRBJ1-5; no reliable D call. V was cut by 0 bases and J by 0 bases, with 13 bases left in between. The CDR3 has 17 amino acids. Germline V lookup: CDR1 SGHRS, CDR2 YFSETQ. The CDR3 loop reads CASSLGASGGSNQPQHF. The CDR3 DNA sequence: TGCGCCAGCAGCTTGGGGGCGAGTGGAGGTAGCAATCAGCCCCAGCATTTT. The complete variable domain, with remaining parts taken from reference TRBV5-1 and TRBJ1-5, reads KAGVTQTPRYLIKTRGQQVTLSCSPISGHRSVSWYQQTPGQGLQFLFEYFSETQRNKGNFPGRFSGRQFSNSRSEMNVSTLELGDSALYLCASSLGASGGSNQPQHFGDGTRLSIL.

The rearrangement links TRBV7-3 to TRBJ2-1, with D unclear. CDR1 and CDR2 from the germline V gene are SGHTA and FQGTGA. Trimming removed 6 bases at V and 0 bases at J, with 15 bases between. The CDR3 consists of 16 residues. This chain's CDR3 is CASRGIGRSSYNEQFF. The CDR3 DNA reads as TGTGCCAGCAGAGGAATAGGTCGGAGCTCCTACAATGAGCAGTTCTTC.

Note on this clone: The same CDR3 is also encoded by other DNA sequences in this sample. This chain joins TRBV19 and TRBJ2-1, with D hard to call. CDR3 length: 15 amino acids. V lost 1 base and J lost 0, with 7 bases in between. CDR1 and CDR2 from the germline V gene are LNHDA and SQIVND (reference sequence). CDR3 sequence (DNA): TGTGCCAGTAGTATAGCCGGGTCCTCCTACAATGAGCAGTTCTTC. This encodes CASSIAGSSYNEQFF.

The chain employs TRBV5-1 and TRBJ2-5; D possibly corresponds to TRBD2 (6 bases). The CDR3 spans 13 residues. CDR1 is SGHRS and CDR2 is YFSETQ in the germline V gene. The V end lost 4 bases, the J end lost 3 bases, and 10 bases lay between the germline ends. CDR3 loop: CASSKGLEETQYF. The DNA of the CDR3 is TGCGCCAGCAGCAAGGGACTTGAAGAGACCCAGTACTTC.